Following are 30 T cell receptor beta chains from one sample sequenced in a study of regulatory and conventional T cells in RAG deficiency. Using immunoSEQ multiplex PCR, the repertoire was profiled, and TCRdb retains in-frame clones only, with some absent. The table includes more than 20,000 clones, around 92% detected once. Conventional CD4+ T cells were sorted from blood as CD25-low CD127-high cells. The data also belong to a second study, concerning regulatory T cells. Per that paper: The primer mix had 52 TRBV and 13 TRBJ primers.

Material for sequencing was CD4+ T cells sorted from blood. The receptor set was obtained from a human donor in good health.

The rearrangement links TRBV5-6 to TRBJ1-5; TRBD1 might be the D (6 bases). CDR1 and CDR2 (germline): SGHDT, YYEEEE. V was pared by 2 bases and J by 1 base, with 10 bases between. The CDR3 totals 15 residues. CDR3 DNA sequence: TGTGCCAGCAGCTTTAGCAGGGGAAGCAATCAGCCCCAGCATTTT. It translates to CASSFSRGSNQPQHF.

This sequence joins TRBV5-1 and TRBJ1-4; 10 bases match TRBD1. The ends lost 4 bases at V and 6 bases at J; junction bases unmatched: 6. Germline V gene data show CDR1 as SGHRS and CDR2 as YFSETQ. The CDR3 extends over 15 amino acids. The CDR3 spells CASSVAGTGDEKLFF. CDR3 nucleotide sequence: TGCGCCAGCAGCGTCGCCGGGACAGGGGATGAAAAACTGTTTTTT.

This chain uses TRBV11-2 with TRBJ2-6, with D tentatively TRBD1 (6 bases). The CDR3 sequence is 17 residues long. The V gene lost 5 bases and the J gene lost 1 base, with 15 bases spanning the gap. The V gene's germline CDR1 is SGHAT and CDR2 FQNNGV. CDR3 sequence: CASSQFGGQSGANVLTF. Written as DNA, the CDR3 is TGTGCCAGCAGCCAGTTTGGAGGACAGTCTGGGGCCAACGTCCTGACTTTC.

The chain employs TRBV19 and TRBJ2-7; D gene ambiguous. Trimming cost V 4 bases and J 5 bases, with 9 bases left between them. Germline V gene sequence: CDR1 LNHDA, CDR2 SQIVND (reference sequence). CDR3 size: 12 residues. For the CDR3, the DNA is TGTGCCAGTAGTAAAACCCTGGACGAGCAGTACTTC. The encoded protein is CASSKTLDEQYF. The whole variable domain, remainder taken from reference TRBV19 and TRBJ2-7, is DGGITQSPKYLFRKEGQNVTLSCEQNLNHDAMYWYRQDPGQGLRLIYYSQIVNDFQKGDIAEGYSVSREKKESFPLTVTSAQKNPTAFYLCASSKTLDEQYFGPGTRLTVT.

This clone was recorded only once. The rearrangement uses TRBV5-6 and TRBJ1-6, with D possibly being TRBD1 (6 bases). The length of the CDR3 is 15 residues. Germline V lookup: CDR1 SGHDT, CDR2 YYEEEE. Trimming took off 0 bases at V and 7 bases at J, with 11 bases between the two ends. CDR3 region: CASSLAQGTNSPLHF. The CDR3 nucleotides are TGTGCCAGCAGCTTGGCCCAGGGGACCAATTCACCCCTCCACTTT.

This chain connects TRBV28 to TRBJ1-2; D might be TRBD1 (5 bases). The CDR3 covers 15 residues. V was shortened by 3 bases and J by 8 bases, with 19 bases between the two germline ends. Germline V CDR1 and CDR2: MDHEN, SYDVKM. CDR3 DNA sequence: TGTGCCAGCAGTTTTCGTGGGACTCCCACGAGGGGCTACACCTTC. It yields the protein CASSFRGTPTRGYTF.

The chain couples TRBV14 to TRBJ1-6; no definite D call. The V and J ends lost 0 bases and 7 bases respectively, with 7 bases between them. The CDR3 length is 14 residues. Germline V gene sequence: CDR1 SGHDN, CDR2 FVKESK. CDR3 coding DNA: TGTGCCAGCAGCCAAGAGTCGGGAAATTCACCCCTCCACTTT. Amino acids: CASSQESGNSPLHF.

The J gene is TRBJ1-1, the V gene TRBV5-8; D unresolved. Germline V lookup: CDR1 SGHTS, CDR2 YDEGEE. The CDR3 is made up of 14 amino acids. V lost 0 bases and J lost 5, with 11 bases in between. CDR3 bases: TGTGCCAGCAGCTTGGGATCGGGTTGGACTGAAGCTTTCTTT. It translates to CASSLGSGWTEAFF.

The chain links TRBV21-1 to TRBJ1-3. TRBV21-1 is flagged as a pseudogene. The CDR3 has 15 amino acids. The chain's CDR3 is CASSPTRRSGNTIYF. CDR3 nucleotide sequence: TGTGCCAGCAGCCCTACGCGCCGCTCTGGAAACACCATATATTTT.

The rearrangement joins TRBV5-1 to TRBJ2-7, with TRBD1 matching over 10 bases. The CDR3 sequence is 15 residues long. Germline V lookup: CDR1 SGHRS, CDR2 YFSETQ. With 4 bases clipped from V and 4 bases from J, the junction kept 8 bases outside the gene matches. The DNA for the CDR3 is TGCGCCAGCAGCCTCTCCTGGGACAGGGGTTACGAGCAGTACTTC. Amino acid sequence: CASSLSWDRGYEQYF.

This clone was seen only once. The chain combines TRBV2 with TRBJ2-5, with D perhaps TRBD1 (6 bases). With 6 bases removed from V and 1 base from J, the gap between germline ends came to 18 bases. Germline CDR1 is SNHLY and CDR2 is FYNNEI. The CDR3 extends over 16 amino acids. The CDR3 loop reads CASSQQGTGFQETQYF. The DNA of the CDR3 is TGTGCCAGCAGCCAACAGGGAACGGGGTTCCAAGAGACCCAGTACTTC.

The chain recombines TRBV5-1 with TRBJ1-1; no definite D call. From germline, CDR1 is SGHRS and CDR2 YFSETQ. Trimming cost V 6 bases and J 1 base, with 7 bases left between them. The CDR3 extends over 12 amino acids. The CDR3 region has the DNA TGCGCCAGCAATGAGAAGAACACTGAAGCTTTCTTT. The encoded protein is CASNEKNTEAFF.

In DNA form, the CDR3 reads TGTGCCACCAGTAGGGGGGCACCGCCTAACTATGGCTACACCTTC. It yields the protein CATSRGAPPNYGYTF. The V gene is TRBV15, the J gene TRBJ1-2; tentative D call: TRBD1 (6 bases). V was cut by 6 bases and J by 0 bases, with 14 bases left in between. Germline lookup yields CDR1 LNHNV and CDR2 YYDKDF (reference sequence). CDR3 length: 15 residues.

The chain recombines TRBV11-1 with TRBJ2-1; D tentatively fits TRBD1 or TRBD2 (7 bases each). V lost 6 bases and J 2 bases, leaving 14 bases between the germline ends. Germline assignment: CDR1 SGHAT and CDR2 FQDESV (reference sequence). This CDR3 spans 15 amino acids. CDR3 protein: CASRGQGGAYNEQFF. In DNA form, the CDR3 reads TGTGCCAGCAGAGGCCAGGGGGGGGCCTACAATGAGCAGTTCTTC.

The chain uses TRBV21-1 and TRBJ2-7; the table's D call, TRBD1, has no DNA check behind it. TRBV21-1 represents a pseudogene. CDR3 length: 15 amino acids. CDR3: CASSKVLDRVNEQYF. The CDR3 DNA reads TGTGCCAGCAGCAAGGTCTTAGACAGGGTGAACGAGCAGTACTTC.

This chain uses TRBV6-6 with TRBJ1-2; 7 bases line up with TRBD1. This CDR3 region has 15 residues. Germline loops: CDR1 MNHNY, CDR2 SVGAGI (reference sequence). The J segment lost 4 bases and the V segment lost 6 bases, leaving 11 bases of the junction unmatched. The CDR3 sequence is CASRLGQASFYGYTF. The DNA of the CDR3 is TGTGCCAGCAGACTCGGACAGGCCTCTTTCTATGGCTACACCTTC.

The CDR3 reads CASSSDREYYEQYF. DNA for the CDR3: TGTGCCAGCAGCTCCGACAGGGAGTACTACGAGCAGTACTTC. The chain links TRBV5-5 to TRBJ2-7, with 7 bases matching TRBD1. The V and J ends lost 3 bases and 3 bases, in that order; junction bases with no gene match: 6. Germline CDR1 reads SGHKS; CDR2 reads YYEKEE (reference sequence). CDR3 length equals 14 residues.

The rearrangement links TRBV19 to TRBJ1-4; the D gene is possibly TRBD1 (5 bases). This CDR3 spans 13 amino acids. V was cut by 4 bases and J by 5 bases, with 8 bases left in between. Looked up from germline, CDR1 is LNHDA and CDR2 is SQIVND (reference sequence). The CDR3 loop is CASSTGLNEKLFF. The CDR3 DNA is TGTGCCAGTAGTACAGGGTTGAATGAAAAACTGTTTTTT.

The chain is built from TRBV10-3 and TRBJ2-7; D may be TRBD2 (6 bases). Germline V CDR1 and CDR2: ENHRY, SYGVKD. The V and J ends lost 3 bases and 6 bases respectively, with 18 bases between them. The CDR3 is made up of 15 amino acids. The CDR3 here is CAISELGLRESEQYF. CDR3 DNA: TGTGCCATCAGTGAATTAGGACTAAGGGAATCCGAGCAGTACTTC.

The rearrangement uses TRBV5-6 and TRBJ2-6; maybe TRBD1 (6 bases). Per germline, CDR1 SGHDT and CDR2 YYEEEE. Trimming stripped 0 bases from V and 0 bases from J, with 10 bases between. The CDR3 covers 17 residues. In nucleotides, the CDR3 is TGTGCCAGCAGCTTGGTGGACAGTCGCTCTGGGGCCAACGTCCTGACTTTC. This gives the protein CASSLVDSRSGANVLTF.

The chain carries TRBV6-1 and TRBJ2-7; no reliable D call. The CDR3 covers 12 residues. The germline CDR1 and CDR2 sequences are MNHNS and SASEGT. Trimming took off 7 bases at V and 4 bases at J, with 11 bases between the two ends. The chain's CDR3 is CASTTLPYEQYF. CDR3 in DNA: TGTGCCAGCACCACGCTACCATACGAGCAGTACTTC.

V and J are TRBV9 and TRBJ2-2; D is unresolved. V was pared by 0 bases and J by 4 bases, with 4 bases between. Germline loops: CDR1 SGDLS, CDR2 YYNGEE. The CDR3 consists of 13 residues. The CDR3 nucleotides are TGTGCCAGCAGCGTAGTAGGCACCGGGGAGCTGTTTTTT. This translates into CASSVVGTGELFF.

CDR3: CASSSRGTSTYNEQFF. The CDR3 coding sequence is TGTGCCAGCAGTTCCCGCGGGACTTCCACTTACAATGAGCAGTTCTTC. V is TRBV28 and J is TRBJ2-1, with a tentative D call TRBD2 (6 bases). The CDR3 consists of 16 residues. CDR1 is MDHEN, CDR2 SYDVKM, per germline. Deletions cut 4 bases from V and 4 bases from J, with 17 bases between.

This sequence joins TRBV6-1 and TRBJ1-5; 7 bases match TRBD1. The CDR3 runs to 15 residues. The trim removed 8 bases at V and 2 bases at J, leaving 9 bases unmatched. The V gene's germline CDR1 is MNHNS and CDR2 SASEGT. The CDR3 DNA reads TGTGCCAGCCGCAAAGACAGGGTGGGCAATCAGCCCCAGCATTTT. Encoded protein: CASRKDRVGNQPQHF.

This chain links TRBV19 with TRBJ1-1; no firm D call. Germline CDR1 LNHDA, CDR2 SQIVND (reference sequence). With 4 bases removed from V and 3 bases from J, the gap between germline ends came to 9 bases. This CDR3 is 13 amino acids long. CDR3 sequence (DNA): TGTGCCAGTAGTACGGGGAGGTACACTGAAGCTTTCTTT. Translated, it gives CASSTGRYTEAFF.

The V and J genes are TRBV10-3 and TRBJ2-1, with TRBD2 matching over 8 bases. The germline V gene encodes CDR1 ENHRY and CDR2 SYGVKD. CDR3 length: 12 amino acids. V was clipped by 3 bases and J by 10 bases; unmatched bases: 2. CDR3 bases: TGTGCCATCAGTGACGGGGGGGTGGAGCAGTTCTTC. It translates to CAISDGGVEQFF.

The chain links TRBV7-9 to TRBJ1-2; no definite D call. The germline gives CDR1 SEHNR, CDR2 FQNEAQ (reference sequence). This CDR3 has 13 amino acids. With 3 bases removed from V and 5 bases from J, the gap between germline ends came to 10 bases. The DNA for the CDR3 is TGTGCCAGCAGCTTGCCCCAGATTTATGGCTACACCTTC. Protein sequence: CASSLPQIYGYTF.

This chain connects TRBV5-6 to TRBJ1-2, with 7 bases matching TRBD1. Germline CDR1 SGHDT, CDR2 YYEEEE. The V gene end was trimmed by 3 bases and the J gene end by 5 bases; junction bases not matched to a gene: 4. The CDR3 is made up of 13 amino acids. CDR3 bases: TGTGCCAGCAGCTCCGGGACAGTTTATGGCTACACCTTC. Its protein is CASSSGTVYGYTF.

This clone was seen once. DNA for the CDR3: TGCAGCGTGCAGCCCCAAGAGACCCAGTACTTC. This translates into CSVQPQETQYF. This chain joins TRBV29-1 and TRBJ2-5; D unclear. Germline lookup yields CDR1 SQVTM and CDR2 ANQGSEA. CDR3 length: 11 amino acids. V was clipped by 6 bases and J by 1 base, with 6 bases between them.

This chain uses TRBV4-1 with TRBJ1-4; D is undetermined. V lost 1 base and J 5 bases, leaving 5 bases between the germline ends. The CDR3 is 13 residues long. Germline lookup yields CDR1 MGHRA and CDR2 YSYEKL. DNA for the CDR3: TGCGCCAGCAGCCAAGGGCGAAATGAAAAACTGTTTTTT. As protein: CASSQGRNEKLFF.